A selection of T cell receptor beta chains follows, all from one sample in a study of beta chain features in type 1 diabetes. Clones were read by immunoSEQ multiplex PCR, and TCRdb kept only the in-frame ones, dropping some. The profile shows a few hundred thousand clones, 9.6% of them singletons. Sample: central memory CD4+ T cells from blood. The receptors originated from a man under 40 with type 1 diabetes. The CDR3 runs from the conserved cysteine through the conserved F or W. Fields, in order: V gene, J gene, D gene, clone size, CDR3 protein, CDR3 DNA. D genes are given only for firm matches. Size is stated for part of the rows, as once, few or many counts, or as a class when the clone is expanded.

v_call: TRBV6-6
j_call: TRBJ2-5
d_call: NA
clone_size: few
cdr3_aa: CASRNRQRGQETQYF
cdr3_nt: TGTGCCAGCAGAAACCGACAACGCGGGCAAGAGACCCAGTACTTC

v_call: TRBV18
j_call: TRBJ2-3
d_call: NA
clone_size: NA
cdr3_aa: CASSPGRERTDTQYF
cdr3_nt: TGTGCCAGCTCCCCTGGACGGGAACGCACAGATACGCAGTATTTT

v_call: TRBV18
j_call: TRBJ1-1
d_call: TRBD1
clone_size: NA
cdr3_aa: CASSPDRDRGNYQAFF
cdr3_nt: TGTGCCAGCTCACCCGACCGGGACAGGGGGAATTATCAAGCTTTCTTT

v_call: TRBV19
j_call: TRBJ1-2
d_call: NA
clone_size: few
cdr3_aa: CAKTIVSDNYGYTF
cdr3_nt: TGTGCCAAAACGATCGTCTCGGATAACTATGGCTACACCTTC

v_call: TRBV9
j_call: TRBJ2-3
d_call: NA
clone_size: few
cdr3_aa: CASSVGADTQYF
cdr3_nt: TGTGCCAGCAGCGTAGGGGCAGATACGCAGTATTTT

v_call: TRBV7-9
j_call: TRBJ1-1
d_call: NA
clone_size: many
cdr3_aa: CASSTIGTPRRGTEAFF
cdr3_nt: TGTGCCAGCAGTACCATAGGGACTCCCCGCCGAGGCACTGAAGCTTTCTTT

v_call: TRBV6-5
j_call: TRBJ2-7
d_call: TRBD2
clone_size: few
cdr3_aa: CASSEVETSGRQYF
cdr3_nt: TGTGCCAGCAGTGAAGTGGAGACTAGCGGGAGGCAGTACTTC

v_call: TRBV7-9
j_call: TRBJ1-1
d_call: NA
clone_size: NA
cdr3_aa: CASSPGGGGTEAFF
cdr3_nt: TGTGCCAGCAGCCCCGGCGGAGGGGGAACTGAAGCTTTCTTT

v_call: TRBV7-9
j_call: TRBJ2-3
d_call: NA
clone_size: NA
cdr3_aa: CASQAGTSTDTQYF
cdr3_nt: TGTGCCAGTCAAGCGGGCACTAGCACAGATACGCAGTATTTT

v_call: TRBV7-2
j_call: TRBJ2-3
d_call: NA
clone_size: NA
cdr3_aa: CASSFQGSDTQYF
cdr3_nt: TGTGCCAGCAGCTTCCAAGGATCAGATACGCAGTATTTT

v_call: TRBV7-8
j_call: TRBJ1-2
d_call: TRBD1
clone_size: few
cdr3_aa: CASSPEIGGSYGYTF
cdr3_nt: TGTGCCAGCAGTCCAGAGATAGGGGGCTCCTATGGCTACACCTTC

v_call: TRBV15
j_call: TRBJ1-1
d_call: NA
clone_size: NA
cdr3_aa: CATSREAGPSATEAFF
cdr3_nt: TGTGCCACCAGCAGAGAAGCGGGGCCCTCAGCCACTGAAGCTTTCTTT

v_call: TRBV7-2
j_call: TRBJ2-7
d_call: NA
clone_size: few
cdr3_aa: CASSLSFDSYEQYF
cdr3_nt: TGTGCCAGCAGCTTATCCTTCGACAGCTACGAGCAGTACTTC

v_call: TRBV6-6
j_call: TRBJ2-7
d_call: NA
clone_size: few
cdr3_aa: CASGQPHEQYF
cdr3_nt: TGTGCCAGCGGACAGCCACACGAGCAGTACTTC

v_call: TRBV7-6
j_call: TRBJ1-2
d_call: NA
clone_size: few
cdr3_aa: CASSLDGADYGYTF
cdr3_nt: TGTGCCAGCAGCTTAGACGGGGCTGACTATGGCTACACCTTC

v_call: TRBV6-4
j_call: TRBJ2-2
d_call: NA
clone_size: few
cdr3_aa: CASSWTPNTGELFF
cdr3_nt: TGTGCCAGCAGTTGGACACCGAACACCGGGGAGCTGTTTTTT

v_call: TRBV7-9
j_call: TRBJ2-1
d_call: NA
clone_size: NA
cdr3_aa: CASSLGTSTYNEQFF
cdr3_nt: TGTGCCAGCAGCTTAGGGACTTCTACCTACAATGAGCAGTTCTTC

v_call: TRBV7-2
j_call: TRBJ1-4
d_call: TRBD1
clone_size: NA
cdr3_aa: CASSPGQDDEKLFF
cdr3_nt: TGTGCCAGCAGCCCCGGACAGGACGACGAAAAACTGTTTTTT

v_call: TRBV7-3
j_call: TRBJ2-1
d_call: NA
clone_size: few
cdr3_aa: CASSLGQGNYNEQFF
cdr3_nt: TGTGCCAGCAGCTTAGGGCAGGGAAACTACAATGAGCAGTTCTTC

v_call: TRBV29-1
j_call: TRBJ2-7
d_call: TRBD2
clone_size: NA
cdr3_aa: CSVVLAVYEQYF
cdr3_nt: TGCAGCGTTGTGCTAGCGGTCTACGAGCAGTACTTC

v_call: TRBV2
j_call: TRBJ2-1
d_call: TRBD2
clone_size: NA
cdr3_aa: CATRGEVHNEQFF
cdr3_nt: TGTGCCACCCGGGGGGAAGTCCACAATGAGCAGTTCTTC

v_call: TRBV6-1
j_call: TRBJ1-4
d_call: TRBD1
clone_size: few
cdr3_aa: CASGNNRGGEKLFF
cdr3_nt: TGTGCCAGCGGAAATAACAGGGGTGGTGAAAAACTGTTTTTT

v_call: TRBV7-8
j_call: TRBJ2-5
d_call: NA
clone_size: NA
cdr3_aa: CASSVLQGRREETQYF
cdr3_nt: TGTGCCAGCAGCGTCCTACAGGGACGACGGGAAGAGACCCAGTACTTC

v_call: TRBV19
j_call: TRBJ1-5
d_call: NA
clone_size: NA
cdr3_aa: CASDAGASNQPQHF
cdr3_nt: TGTGCCAGTGACGCAGGGGCTAGCAATCAGCCCCAGCATTTT

v_call: TRBV6-6
j_call: TRBJ2-3
d_call: NA
clone_size: NA
cdr3_aa: CASEPGQGPADTQYF
cdr3_nt: TGTGCCAGTGAACCGGGCCAGGGGCCGGCAGATACGCAGTATTTT

v_call: TRBV7-9
j_call: TRBJ1-3
d_call: NA
clone_size: NA
cdr3_aa: CASSLDRNTIYF
cdr3_nt: TGTGCCAGCAGCTTAGACCGGAACACCATATATTTT

v_call: TRBV7-2
j_call: TRBJ2-1
d_call: NA
clone_size: NA
cdr3_aa: CASSLAHSSYNEQFF
cdr3_nt: TGTGCCAGCAGCTTAGCGCACAGTTCCTACAATGAGCAGTTCTTC

v_call: TRBV4-3
j_call: TRBJ1-2
d_call: NA
clone_size: NA
cdr3_aa: CASSQETQGYGYGYTF
cdr3_nt: TGCGCCAGCAGCCAAGAAACACAGGGTTATGGGTATGGCTACACCTTC

v_call: TRBV6-4
j_call: TRBJ1-2
d_call: NA
clone_size: few
cdr3_aa: CATILGQTNYGYTF
cdr3_nt: TGTGCCACCATCCTCGGACAGACCAACTATGGCTACACCTTC

v_call: TRBV25-1
j_call: TRBJ1-1
d_call: NA
clone_size: few
cdr3_aa: CASFWGVKAFF
cdr3_nt: TGTGCCAGCTTCTGGGGGGTTAAGGCTTTCTTT

v_call: TRBV2
j_call: TRBJ2-2
d_call: NA
clone_size: NA
cdr3_aa: CASRTDNTGELSF
cdr3_nt: TGTGCCAGCCGGACGGATAACACCGGGGAGCTGTCTTTT

v_call: TRBV5-5
j_call: TRBJ2-7
d_call: TRBD1
clone_size: many
cdr3_aa: CASSYLPGQSYEQYF
cdr3_nt: TGTGCCAGCAGTTATCTTCCGGGACAGTCCTACGAGCAGTACTTC

v_call: TRBV5-1
j_call: TRBJ2-3
d_call: NA
clone_size: many
cdr3_aa: CASSSRTGFDTQYF
cdr3_nt: TGCGCCAGCAGCTCCAGAACAGGGTTCGATACGCAGTATTTT

v_call: TRBV27
j_call: TRBJ1-4
d_call: TRBD1
clone_size: few
cdr3_aa: CASSFMGQTNEKLFF
cdr3_nt: TGTGCCAGCAGTTTTATGGGACAGACTAATGAAAAACTGTTTTTT

v_call: TRBV6-5
j_call: TRBJ2-3
d_call: NA
clone_size: few
cdr3_aa: CASSYVITDTQYF
cdr3_nt: TGTGCCAGCAGTTACGTGATCACAGATACGCAGTATTTT

v_call: TRBV30
j_call: TRBJ2-7
d_call: TRBD2
clone_size: NA
cdr3_aa: CAWSTGTSGSSSYEQYF
cdr3_nt: TGTGCCTGGAGTACTGGGACTAGCGGGAGTAGCTCCTACGAGCAGTACTTC

v_call: TRBV27
j_call: TRBJ1-2
d_call: TRBD1
clone_size: NA
cdr3_aa: CASSSIRDSPLSF
cdr3_nt: TGTGCCAGCAGTTCAATCCGGGACAGTCCCCTTTCCTTC

v_call: TRBV5-4
j_call: TRBJ2-7
d_call: NA
clone_size: few
cdr3_aa: CASSPFGVEEQYF
cdr3_nt: TGTGCCAGCAGCCCATTCGGAGTAGAAGAGCAGTACTTC

v_call: TRBV2
j_call: TRBJ2-3
d_call: NA
clone_size: NA
cdr3_aa: CASAQIPTRSTDTQYF
cdr3_nt: TGTGCCAGCGCTCAAATACCTACTAGATCGACAGATACGCAGTATTTT

v_call: TRBV11-2
j_call: TRBJ2-1
d_call: TRBD1
clone_size: NA
cdr3_aa: CASSPGTGGDEQFF
cdr3_nt: TGTGCCAGCAGCCCCGGGACAGGGGGGGATGAGCAGTTCTTC

v_call: TRBV19
j_call: TRBJ1-1
d_call: NA
clone_size: many
cdr3_aa: CASTPGWGPGTEAFF
cdr3_nt: TGTGCCAGTACCCCAGGGTGGGGCCCCGGCACTGAAGCTTTCTTT

v_call: TRBV7-9
j_call: TRBJ2-5
d_call: NA
clone_size: few
cdr3_aa: CASSRGTVVETQYF
cdr3_nt: TGTGCCAGCAGCCGCGGGACAGTGGTAGAGACCCAGTACTTC

v_call: TRBV11-2
j_call: TRBJ2-7
d_call: TRBD2
clone_size: few
cdr3_aa: CASSLGLAGAEQYF
cdr3_nt: TGTGCCAGCAGCCTAGGCCTAGCGGGAGCCGAGCAGTACTTC

v_call: TRBV27
j_call: TRBJ1-1
d_call: TRBD1
clone_size: few
cdr3_aa: CASSSQTGGVDTEAFF
cdr3_nt: TGTGCCAGCAGTTCCCAGACAGGGGGGGTGGACACTGAAGCTTTCTTT

v_call: TRBV7-6
j_call: TRBJ1-2
d_call: NA
clone_size: NA
cdr3_aa: CASSLAGGNYGYTF
cdr3_nt: TGTGCCAGCAGCTTAGCAGGGGGAAACTATGGCTACACCTTC

v_call: TRBV30
j_call: TRBJ2-2
d_call: NA
clone_size: few
cdr3_aa: CACGRGPGELFF
cdr3_nt: TGTGCCTGCGGAAGAGGGCCCGGGGAGCTGTTTTTT